The present T cell receptor beta chain was sequenced within a study of T cells in tumors and immune-related adverse events (dated by TCRdb to the early 2020s). Notes on this clone: This receptor's antigen is unknown. Per-base quality was not reported, and no clone a single base away is much larger than it.

According to the study, the label for this sample's treatment or condition signals: nivolumab (PD-1 blockade) given before sampling. The DNeasy Blood and Tissue Kit was used to extract DNA from the formalin-fixed paraffin-embedded specimens. The immunoSEQ assay was used to amplify and sequence the TCR beta locus, producing bulk TCR Vbeta CDR3 data. The original pipeline was this. CDR3s were excluded if they were non-productive, were shorter than 7 amino acids, or did not start with C or end with F/W. Analysis was restricted to specimens with at least 1000 reads, and each clonotype was defined at the amino acid level. Clonality was computed as 1 minus Pielou's evenness. To equalize library sizes, abundance-weighted random subsampling with replacement was performed and repeated 100 times so that 95% confidence intervals could be reported. Repertoire overlap was quantified using the Morisita overlap index, and the top 40 clones per specimen were examined for overlap with the irAE. Not all clones reach the TCRdb copy of this immuneACCESS table, which keeps in-frame sequences only. Checked studies attribute under half of the gap to unresolved V genes and leave the rest unexplained. V, J and clone size reflect that table, while D and trimming were determined from the DNA. The sample table holds roughly 20,000 clones, of which 75% to 95% were seen once. The ten most abundant clones make up approximately 1.4% of the sample.

The receptor comes from a female donor with metastatic renal cell carcinoma. Here the sequenced sample was lymph node tissue, taken from a patient treated with anti-PD-1 therapy.

In nucleotide form, the sequence is TGTGCCAGCAGCGGAAGACAGTATGGCTACACCTTC. It translates as CASSGRQYGYTF. This receptor chain uses TRBV7-2 and TRBJ1-2; a tentative D call is TRBD1 (5 bases match). As encoded in the germline V gene, CDR1 is SGHTA while CDR2 is FQGNSA. Trimming takes 5 bases from V and 5 bases from J, and the germline ends sit 9 bases apart. The CDR3 covers 12 residues, taking in both the cysteine and the phenylalanine. Of the read, only the CDR3 DNA is kept; its 36 bases are in frame from base 1.